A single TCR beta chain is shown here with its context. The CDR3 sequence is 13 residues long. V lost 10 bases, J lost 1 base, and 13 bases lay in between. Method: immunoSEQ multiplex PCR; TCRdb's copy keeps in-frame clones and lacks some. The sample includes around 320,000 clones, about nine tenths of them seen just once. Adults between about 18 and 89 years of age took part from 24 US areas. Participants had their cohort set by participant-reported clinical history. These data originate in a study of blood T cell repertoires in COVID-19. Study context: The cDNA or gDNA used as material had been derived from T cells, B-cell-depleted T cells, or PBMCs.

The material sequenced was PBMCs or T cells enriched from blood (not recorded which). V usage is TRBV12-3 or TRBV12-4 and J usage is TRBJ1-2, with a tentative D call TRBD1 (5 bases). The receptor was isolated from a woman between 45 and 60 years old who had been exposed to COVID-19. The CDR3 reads CAIWGGSNYGYTF. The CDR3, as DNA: TGTGCCATCTGGGGGGGGAGTAACTATGGCTACACCTTC.